Below are 26 T cell receptor beta chains sequenced from a single sample in a study of response to subunit inactivated influenza vaccine. TCRdb ran MiXCR on the RT-PCR reads and lists one entry per CDR3 protein. The sample includes about 310,000 distinct CDR3 sequences, 20% to 25% of them seen just once. The sequencing here drew on PBMCs from blood, taken roughly 20 months after vaccination. The source is a man between 45 and 75 years old who received an inactivated influenza vaccine.

In DNA, the CDR3 is TGTGCCATCAGTGCGAGCGGCCAAGAGACCCAGTACTTC. This codes for CAISASGQETQYF. The chain links TRBV10-3 to TRBJ2-5; TRBD2 is a possible D gene (5 bases). CDR3 length: 13 residues. Trimming pared 4 bases from V and 1 base from J, leaving 7 bases between. CDR1 is ENHRY, CDR2 SYGVKD, per germline.

V is TRBV5-1 and J is TRBJ1-6; weak D call: TRBD1 (5 bases). Germline CDR1 reads SGHRS; CDR2 reads YFSETQ. V was shortened by 0 bases and J by 3 bases, with 16 bases between the two germline ends. This CDR3 spans 18 amino acids. The CDR3 sequence is CASSLVFRGTDYNSPLHF. The CDR3 coding sequence is TGCGCCAGCAGCTTGGTTTTCCGGGGCACGGACTATAATTCACCCCTCCACTTT.

This clonotype was picked up a small number of times. This chain uses TRBV5-1 with TRBJ2-5; D is uncertain. The V and J ends lost 4 bases and 5 bases respectively, with 12 bases between them. Germline V gives CDR1 SGHRS, CDR2 YFSETQ. CDR3 length equals 13 residues. The CDR3 DNA reads as TGCGCCAGCAGCGGAGACAACGAGGAGACCCAGTACTTC. It yields the protein CASSGDNEETQYF. The whole variable domain, remainder taken from reference TRBV5-1 and TRBJ2-5, is KAGVTQTPRYLIKTRGQQVTLSCSPISGHRSVSWYQQTPGQGLQFLFEYFSETQRNKGNFPGRFSGRQFSNSRSEMNVSTLELGDSALYLCASSGDNEETQYFGPGTRLLVL.

The chain employs TRBV12-3 or TRBV12-4 and TRBJ2-2, with D maybe TRBD1 (6 bases). Deletions cut 5 bases from V and 2 bases from J, with 12 bases between. CDR3 length: 15 amino acids. CDR3 loop: CASSPGQFNTGELFF. Written as DNA, the CDR3 is TGTGCCAGCAGTCCGGGACAATTCAACACCGGGGAGCTGTTTTTT.

The chain links TRBV12-3 or TRBV12-4 to TRBJ1-5; the D is unclear. The CDR3 is 13 residues long. Trimming took off 2 bases at V and 5 bases at J, with 7 bases between the two ends. CDR3 DNA sequence: TGTGCCAGCAGTTTATCGGGGTATCAGCCCCAGCATTTT. It yields the protein CASSLSGYQPQHF.

For this clonotype: One junction end does not reproduce the germline sequence, and a read error may be involved. The V call is TRBV18, the J call TRBJ1-1; no clear D. In germline, CDR1 is KGHSH, CDR2 LQKENI. CDR3 length: 14 residues. As DNA, the CDR3 is TGTGCCGGCTCACCGGGAGCCGAAGGAACTGAAGCTTTCTTT. This codes for CAGSPGAEGTEAFF.

This clonotype showed up just a few times. The chain carries TRBV4-2 and TRBJ2-5; a weak D match, TRBD2 (6 bases). CDR1 is LGHNA and CDR2 is YNFKEQ in the germline V gene. The CDR3 runs to 14 residues. V dropped 1 base and J dropped 4 bases, with 10 bases sitting between them. CDR3 loop: CASSQVVSGETQYF. CDR3 coding DNA: TGTGCCAGCAGCCAAGTCGTTAGCGGAGAGACCCAGTACTTC.

The J gene is TRBJ2-7, the V gene TRBV20-1, with D uncertain. This CDR3 region has 17 residues. CDR1 DFQATT and CDR2 SNEGSKA come from the germline V gene (reference sequence). The V gene lost 0 bases and the J gene lost 2 bases, with 20 bases spanning the gap. CDR3 residues: CSAREPGVQFFTYEQYF. The DNA for the CDR3 is TGCAGTGCTAGAGAGCCAGGAGTCCAATTCTTCACCTACGAGCAGTACTTC.

The gene calls are TRBV20-1 and TRBJ2-1; unclear D gene. The CDR3 covers 12 residues. Between the trimmed V and J ends, which lost 5 bases and 3 bases, there was a span of 8 bases. Looked up from germline, CDR1 is DFQATT and CDR2 is SNEGSKA (reference sequence). CDR3 amino acids: CSAFGDYNEQFF. The CDR3 region has the DNA TGCAGTGCTTTCGGAGACTACAATGAGCAGTTCTTC.

This clonotype was seen only a few times. The chain combines TRBV5-1 with TRBJ1-3, with D possibly TRBD1 on 5 matching bases. Germline V lookup: CDR1 SGHRS, CDR2 YFSETQ. The V end was cut by 3 bases, the J end by 2 bases, with 18 bases between. This CDR3 spans 17 amino acids. The CDR3 nucleotides read TGCGCCAGCAGCTCCGTTACCTCCGGGACCCCTGGAAACACCATATATTTT. Residues: CASSSVTSGTPGNTIYF. The complete variable domain, with remaining parts taken from reference TRBV5-1 and TRBJ1-3, reads KAGVTQTPRYLIKTRGQQVTLSCSPISGHRSVSWYQQTPGQGLQFLFEYFSETQRNKGNFPGRFSGRQFSNSRSEMNVSTLELGDSALYLCASSSVTSGTPGNTIYFGEGSWLTVV.

V is TRBV4-2 and J is TRBJ2-3; a possible D gene is TRBD1 (6 bases). The ends were cut back, 0 bases at V and 4 bases at J, with 20 bases in the middle. Germline V gene sequence: CDR1 LGHNA, CDR2 YNFKEQ. The CDR3 loop spans 18 amino acids. CDR3 protein: CASSQDLATGPWADTQYF. DNA of the CDR3: TGTGCCAGCAGCCAAGATTTGGCCACAGGGCCCTGGGCAGATACGCAGTATTTT.

The rearrangement uses TRBV28 and TRBJ2-1, with D possibly being TRBD2 (6 bases). CDR1 and CDR2 (germline): MDHEN, SYDVKM. Trimming left V 7 bases short and J 9 bases short, with 16 bases between. This CDR3 has 13 amino acids. The CDR3 DNA reads TGTGCCAGCAATTCCCCAGGAGGGGCTGAGCAGTTCTTC. Protein product: CASNSPGGAEQFF.

The table lists this clonotype with many counts. The V gene is TRBV27, the J gene TRBJ1-1; TRBD1 might be the D (5 bases). V shed 2 bases and J shed 1 base, with 20 bases lying between them. This CDR3 is built from 18 residues. CDR1 is MNHEY and CDR2 is SMNVEV in the germline V gene (reference sequence). The chain's CDR3 is CASSLVGRGGKGNTEAFF. Here the CDR3 DNA reads TGTGCCAGCAGTTTAGTGGGAAGGGGAGGGAAAGGGAACACTGAAGCTTTCTTT.

This clonotype appeared many times. The CDR3 sequence is CASSRRQGAEAFF. The CDR3 DNA follows: TGTGCCAGCAGTCGGAGACAGGGCGCTGAAGCTTTCTTT. The gene calls are TRBV12-3 or TRBV12-4 and TRBJ1-1; 7 positions match TRBD1. Losses at the gene ends were 5 bases for V and 6 bases for J; bases not matched to a gene: 6. The CDR3 totals 13 residues.

The rearrangement joins TRBV3-1 to TRBJ1-6, with D unresolved. Germline V CDR1 and CDR2: LGHDT, YNNKEL (reference sequence). Trimming pared 1 base from V and 5 bases from J, leaving 9 bases between. The CDR3 is made up of 15 amino acids. The CDR3 DNA reads TGTGCCAGCAGCCAAGCCGCAGGAGATAATTCACCCCTCCACTTT. Its translation: CASSQAAGDNSPLHF.

V usage is TRBV5-1 and J usage is TRBJ2-3; tentatively, D is TRBD2 (6 bases). Germline CDR1 is SGHRS and CDR2 is YFSETQ. This CDR3 contains 16 residues. Trimming removed 1 base at V and 0 bases at J, with 12 bases between. The CDR3 spells CASSLWGLTSTDTQYF. The CDR3 DNA reads TGCGCCAGCAGCTTGTGGGGACTGACTAGCACAGATACGCAGTATTTT.

In its sample, this clonotype was seen a few times. V is TRBV12-3 or TRBV12-4 and J is TRBJ2-1; D is perhaps TRBD1 (6 bases). V lost 5 bases, J lost 0 bases, and 17 bases lay in between. The CDR3 extends over 17 amino acids. The CDR3, as DNA: TGTGCCAGCAGTCCCAGGGGTTGGGCTGACTCCTACAATGAGCAGTTCTTC. It translates to CASSPRGWADSYNEQFF.

The chain uses TRBV5-1 and TRBJ2-2; D might be TRBD2 (5 bases). This CDR3 is built from 15 residues. Germline V gives CDR1 SGHRS, CDR2 YFSETQ. The V end was cut by 7 bases, the J end by 0 bases, with 13 bases between. As DNA, the CDR3 is TGCGCCAGCCACGAGGGTGTTTCGAACACCGGGGAGCTGTTTTTT. Its translation is CASHEGVSNTGELFF.

This chain uses TRBV6-2 or TRBV6-3 with TRBJ2-2; no clear D gene. Trimming pared 5 bases from V and 3 bases from J, leaving 13 bases between. Germline loops: CDR1 MNHEY, CDR2 SVGEGT. This CDR3 is built from 15 residues. DNA for the CDR3: TGTGCCAGCAGTAAATTCCGAATTGACACCGGGGAGCTGTTTTTT. It specifies CASSKFRIDTGELFF.

This chain uses TRBV18 with TRBJ2-1; D is uncertain. V shed 1 base and J shed 9 bases, with 7 bases lying between them. The CDR3 is 12 amino acids. Germline V gene data show CDR1 as KGHSH and CDR2 as LQKENI. CDR3 in amino acids: CASSPRLSEQFF. CDR3 in DNA: TGTGCCAGCTCACCACGACTCAGTGAGCAGTTCTTC.

This clonotype has a handful of counts. CDR3 DNA sequence: TGTGCCAGCAGTCAAACTTGGTACGAGCAGTACTTC. Translating gives CASSQTWYEQYF. The chain is built from TRBV12-3 or TRBV12-4 and TRBJ2-7; D is unclear. There are 12 residues in the CDR3. V lost 5 bases to trimming and J lost 4 bases, with 9 bases between them.

This clonotype was picked up a small number of times. The chain is built from TRBV28 and TRBJ2-7, with D uncertain. There are 13 residues in the CDR3. CDR1 MDHEN and CDR2 SYDVKM come from the germline V gene. The ends were cut back, 5 bases at V and 6 bases at J, with 14 bases in the middle. CDR3 sequence: CASSPPSSLEQYF. In DNA form, the CDR3 reads TGTGCCAGCAGTCCTCCATCCAGTCTCGAGCAGTACTTC. Looking up the rest from reference TRBV28 and TRBJ2-7 gives the full variable domain: DVKVTQSSRYLVKRTGEKVFLECVQDMDHENMFWYRQDPGLGLRLIYFSYDVKMKEKGDIPEGYSVSREKKERFSLILESASTNQTSMYLCASSPPSSLEQYFGPGTRLTVT.

This clonotype was counted at least ten times. The V and J genes are TRBV12-3 or TRBV12-4 and TRBJ1-5; D is undetermined. The V end lost 3 bases, the J end lost 0 bases, and 9 bases lay between the germline ends. This CDR3 is 15 amino acids long. The chain's CDR3 is CASSFAGYSNQPQHF. The CDR3 DNA reads as TGTGCCAGCAGTTTCGCCGGTTATAGCAATCAGCCCCAGCATTTT.

V is TRBV5-1 and J is TRBJ1-1; TRBD1 matches 9 bases. The CDR3 covers 16 residues. Germline values: CDR1 SGHRS, CDR2 YFSETQ. Germline trimming cut 0 bases from V and 1 base from J; bases unmatched to any gene: 4. This CDR3 reads CASSLEKQGANTEAFF. The CDR3, as DNA: TGCGCCAGCAGCTTGGAAAAACAGGGGGCGAACACTGAAGCTTTCTTT.

The CDR3 loop reads CAISLAGGSDTQYF. In nucleotides, the CDR3 is TGTGCCATCAGTCTAGCGGGGGGGTCAGATACGCAGTATTTT. This rearrangement joins TRBV10-3 to TRBJ2-3, with 12 bases aligning to TRBD2. The CDR3 sequence is 14 residues long. Germline CDR1 is ENHRY and CDR2 is SYGVKD. Trimming removed 5 bases from V and 4 bases from J; junction bases left unmatched: 1.

This clonotype appeared many times. The gene calls are TRBV12-3 or TRBV12-4 and TRBJ1-1, with no clear D. There are 15 residues in the CDR3. The V and J ends lost 5 bases and 2 bases respectively, with 15 bases between them. CDR3 sequence reads: CASSASGLGNTEAFF. CDR3 in DNA: TGTGCCAGCAGTGCCTCAGGATTGGGAAACACTGAAGCTTTCTTT.